These 19 T cell receptor beta chains originate from one sample sequenced in a study of identical twins. TCRdb ran MiXCR on the 5' RACE reads and lists one entry per CDR3 protein. The sample lists hundreds of thousands of distinct CDR3 sequences; 20% to 25% were seen once. This sample also belongs to another study, concerning T cells expressing NK-cell markers.

Sequencing input: CD4+ T cells sorted from blood. The receptors here all came from a woman aged 18-30 years in good health.

In this sample, this clonotype turned up a few times. The V call is TRBV3-1, the J call TRBJ2-7, with 7 bases lining up with TRBD1. V lost 4 bases to trimming and J lost 2 bases; unmatched junction nucleotides: 5. The germline V gene has CDR1 LGHDT and CDR2 YNNKEL (reference sequence). This CDR3 comprises 14 residues. CDR3 protein: CASSPRGHTYEQYF. CDR3 DNA: TGTGCCAGCAGCCCTAGGGGGCACACCTACGAGCAGTACTTC.

The chain joins TRBV15 to TRBJ2-3; D possibly corresponds to TRBD2 (6 bases). The CDR3 loop spans 17 amino acids. V lost 2 bases to trimming and J lost 4 bases, with 19 bases between them. The germline CDR1 and CDR2 sequences are LNHNV and YYDKDF (reference sequence). CDR3 protein: CATSRPSDSRRADTQYF. The CDR3 DNA sequence: TGTGCCACCAGCAGACCATCTGATTCCCGGAGGGCAGATACGCAGTATTTT. Full variable domain (rest looked up from reference TRBV15 and TRBJ2-3): DAMVIQNPRYQVTQFGKPVTLSCSQTLNHNVMYWYQQKSSQAPKLLFHYYDKDFNNEADTPDNFQSRRPNTSFCFLDIRSPGLGDTAMYLCATSRPSDSRRADTQYFGPGTRLTVL.

This clonotype came up a few times. J is TRBJ2-7 and V is TRBV7-8; 7 bases match TRBD2. The V gene end was trimmed by 0 bases and the J gene end by 7 bases; junction bases not matched to a gene: 6. Looked up from germline, CDR1 is SGHVS and CDR2 is FQNEAQ. The CDR3 consists of 14 residues. CDR3 loop: CASSLAGGIVEQYF. The CDR3 nucleotides are TGTGCCAGCAGCTTAGCGGGGGGGATCGTGGAGCAGTACTTC.

This clonotype was seen only a few times. The CDR3 nucleotides read TGTGCCAGCAGTTTATTACCACGGGGTTCTGAAGCTTTCTTT. It codes for CASSLLPRGSEAFF. This rearrangement joins TRBV28 to TRBJ1-1; the D is unclear. The germline V and J ends were trimmed by 1 base and 6 bases, with 12 bases remaining between them. Germline values: CDR1 MDHEN, CDR2 SYDVKM. This CDR3 region has 14 residues.

This clonotype turned up a few times. The chain uses TRBV28 and TRBJ2-2; D is unresolved. Between the trimmed V and J ends, which lost 3 bases and 1 base, there was a span of 6 bases. The CDR3 extends over 14 amino acids. Looked up from germline, CDR1 is MDHEN and CDR2 is SYDVKM. CDR3: CASSFGKNTGELFF. The CDR3 region has the DNA TGTGCCAGCAGTTTCGGCAAGAACACCGGGGAGCTGTTTTTT.

The table lists this clonotype with a few counts. The V and J genes are TRBV3-1 and TRBJ1-1; tentative D call: TRBD1 (5 bases). The CDR3 consists of 18 residues. V was cut by 0 bases and J by 1 base, with 18 bases left in between. Germline CDR1 is LGHDT and CDR2 is YNNKEL (reference sequence). The CDR3 is CASSQEIGLGTGNTEAFF. For the CDR3, the DNA is TGTGCCAGCAGCCAAGAAATTGGGTTGGGGACCGGGAACACTGAAGCTTTCTTT.

For this clonotype: The conserved final phenylalanine or tryptophan is absent from the CDR3, which likely points to a read error. The chain is built from TRBV12-3 or TRBV12-4 and TRBJ2-3; TRBD1 is a possible D gene (5 bases). Trimming took 8 bases from V and 4 from J, leaving 19 bases between them. The CDR3 consists of 15 residues. CDR3 DNA sequence: TGTGCCAGCGCCCGAAAGGGGCGCGGTCCAGATACGCAGTATTAT. As protein: CASARKGRGPDTQYY.

This clonotype has just a few counts. The chain employs TRBV6-1 and TRBJ2-1, with D perhaps TRBD2 (5 bases). Deletions cut 7 bases from V and 3 bases from J, with 13 bases between. Germline CDR1 is MNHNS and CDR2 is SASEGT. The CDR3 is made up of 14 amino acids. The CDR3 DNA sequence: TGTGCCAGCAAGGAGGATTTGGGCTACAATGAGCAGTTCTTC. Its protein product is CASKEDLGYNEQFF.

This chain uses TRBV4-2 with TRBJ2-5; the match to TRBD2 covers 9 bases. Trimming at V came to 4 bases and at J to 4 bases, leaving 10 bases not matched to a gene. Germline loops: CDR1 LGHNA, CDR2 YNFKEQ. The CDR3 consists of 16 residues. For the CDR3, the DNA is TGTGCCAGCAGCCCCGGGGTAGCGGGGGTCATAGAGACCCAGTACTTC. Translated: CASSPGVAGVIETQYF.

This clonotype was counted between two and nine times. The rearrangement joins TRBV12-3 or TRBV12-4 to TRBJ1-5; D call uncertain. CDR3 size: 11 residues. V lost 4 bases and J 15 bases, leaving 13 bases between the germline ends. This CDR3 reads CASSYDGRRHF. DNA for the CDR3: TGTGCCAGCAGTTACGACGGACGCAGGCATTTT.

The J gene is TRBJ2-1, the V gene TRBV6-2 or TRBV6-3; D is perhaps TRBD2 (5 bases). Germline V gives CDR1 MNHEY, CDR2 SVGEGT. Between the trimmed V and J ends, which lost 0 bases and 5 bases, there was a span of 20 bases. The CDR3 contains 18 residues. CDR3 bases: TGTGCCAGCAGTTACTCTTTTGTCGCGGAGCGGAGCAACAATGAGCAGTTCTTC. Translating gives CASSYSFVAERSNNEQFF.

This clonotype was seen repeatedly, ten times or more. The chain joins TRBV5-1 to TRBJ2-1; TRBD2 aligns across 9 bases. V lost 1 base, J lost 13 bases, and 6 bases stayed unmatched. Germline V lookup: CDR1 SGHRS, CDR2 YFSETQ. The CDR3 extends over 13 amino acids. CDR3 bases: TGCGCCAGCAGCTTGCCCAGCGGGGGGTATCAGTTCTTC. Protein sequence: CASSLPSGGYQFF.

The V call is TRBV5-1, the J call TRBJ2-2; 8 bases agree with TRBD2. This CDR3 region has 16 residues. The trim removed 0 bases at V and 3 bases at J, leaving 4 bases unmatched. Germline lookup yields CDR1 SGHRS and CDR2 YFSETQ. The CDR3 sequence: CASSLAVSGDTGELFF. CDR3 in DNA: TGCGCCAGCAGCTTGGCCGTTAGCGGGGACACCGGGGAGCTGTTTTTT.

DNA of the CDR3: TGTGCCATCAGTGAATTGGCGGGACAGGGGCGAAACGAGCAGTACTTC. Protein: CAISELAGQGRNEQYF. V is TRBV10-3 and J is TRBJ2-7, with TRBD1 matching 10 bases. Germline V gene data show CDR1 as ENHRY and CDR2 as SYGVKD. V shed 3 bases and J 5 bases; nucleotides not matched to a gene: 10. The CDR3 length is 16 residues.

This chain joins TRBV9 and TRBJ2-2, with 7 bases aligning to TRBD2. Germline V lookup: CDR1 SGDLS, CDR2 YYNGEE. V lost 3 bases, J lost 4 bases, and 6 bases stayed unmatched. The CDR3 has 15 residues. The CDR3 reads CASSGGGLSTGELFF. CDR3 DNA: TGTGCCAGCAGCGGGGGGGGACTATCCACCGGGGAGCTGTTTTTT.

The genes are TRBV24-1 and TRBJ1-2, with D unresolved. CDR1 and CDR2 (germline): KGHDR, SFDVKD. The CDR3 totals 15 residues. The V end was cut by 5 bases, the J end by 4 bases, with 16 bases between. The CDR3 reads CATSGRPQLIYGYTF. In DNA form, the CDR3 reads TGTGCCACCAGTGGCAGGCCACAGCTCATCTATGGCTACACCTTC.

This clonotype has only one observation. The chain links TRBV24-1 to TRBJ2-6; no firm D call. Deletions cut 12 bases from V and 4 bases from J, with 12 bases between. Germline CDR1 and CDR2: KGHDR and SFDVKD. The CDR3 is 13 residues long. CDR3 loop: CAGPGSGANVLTF. CDR3 nucleotide sequence: TGTGCCGGCCCCGGCTCCGGGGCCAACGTCCTGACTTTC.

The rearrangement uses TRBV20-1 and TRBJ2-7; D not certain. The CDR3 length is 11 residues. Germline assignment: CDR1 DFQATT and CDR2 SNEGSKA (reference sequence). V was cut by 3 bases and J by 5 bases, with 8 bases left in between. DNA for the CDR3: TGCAGTGCTAGTGTTACTAACGAGCAGTACTTC. Translation: CSASVTNEQYF.

This chain joins TRBV7-8 and TRBJ1-6, with D maybe TRBD1 (6 bases). Germline V CDR1 and CDR2: SGHVS, FQNEAQ. This CDR3 comprises 14 residues. The V end lost 4 bases, the J end lost 7 bases, and 11 bases lay between the germline ends. The CDR3 DNA follows: TGTGCCAGCAGCTCACTCACAGGGAATTCACCCCTCCACTTT. Translated: CASSSLTGNSPLHF.